This TCR beta chain was captured by sequencing in a study of T cell responses to AZD1222 COVID-19 vaccine. The CDR3 totals 12 residues. With 5 bases removed from V and 11 bases from J, the gap between germline ends came to 15 bases. TCRdb's copy holds only in-frame clones and misses some; the assay was immunoSEQ multiplex PCR. The table records some 120,000 clones, approximately 90% of them present only once. This specimen was peripheral blood, taken 28 days after the second AZD1222 dose. The gene calls are TRBV12-3 or TRBV12-4 and TRBJ1-2; tentative D call: TRBD1 (6 bases). The sequence came from an adult who received the AZD1222 COVID-19 vaccine. Here the CDR3 reads CASSRYREGYTF. CDR3 DNA sequence: TGTGCCAGCAGTCGTTACAGGGAGGGATACACCTTC.